The rows below give T cell receptor beta chains drawn from one sample of a study of cytomegalovirus exposure and HLA in healthy donors. Profiling relied on immunoSEQ multiplex PCR, and the TCRdb table lists in-frame clones only, not all of them. The sample holds about 200,000 clones; 82% are singletons and the top ten take 2.7%. Sequenced sample: PBMCs. These receptors were collected from a middle-aged woman in good health and CMV-seronegative. The CDR3 runs from the conserved cysteine through the conserved F or W. D genes are given only for firm matches. A row's size may be missing; if present it is once, few, many or a size class.

TRBV4-1	NA	TRBJ1-5	NA	TGCGCCAGCAGCCAAGCAGGGAGCAATCAGCCCCAGCATTTT	CASSQAGSNQPQHF
TRBV27	once	TRBJ2-6	NA	TGTGCCAGCAGTTTGGAGACAGGCCGCTCTGGGGCCAACGTCCTGACTTTC	CASSLETGRSGANVLTF
TRBV28	once	TRBJ1-4	NA	TGTGCCAGCAGTCCTGGGGGGTTGGCTAATGAAAAACTGTTTTTT	CASSPGGLANEKLFF
TRBV7-9	NA	TRBJ2-3	NA	TGTGCCAGCAGCCCGCACAGGGAAATGGTCACAGATACGCAGTATTTT	CASSPHREMVTDTQYF
TRBV5-4	NA	TRBJ2-1	TRBD2	TGTGCCAGCAGGGATGGACTAGCGGGAGGTTCGAATGAGCAGTTCTTC	CASRDGLAGGSNEQFF
TRBV19	NA	TRBJ2-7	TRBD1	TGTGCCAGTAGTCCCTTCATAGGGGACAGGGTACACGAGCAGTACTTC	CASSPFIGDRVHEQYF
TRBV5-4	NA	TRBJ2-3	NA	TGTGCCAGCAGTTCGGGCACAGATACGCAGTATTTT	CASSSGTDTQYF
TRBV19	few	TRBJ2-1	NA	TGTGCCAGTAACGGCGGTCTTCCAAGTACCAATGAGCAGTTCTTC	CASNGGLPSTNEQFF
TRBV5-1	NA	TRBJ1-2	NA	TGCGCCAGCAGCTTGAGCCAGGCCCCACATGGCTACACCTTC	CASSLSQAPHGYTF
TRBV2	NA	TRBJ2-2	TRBD1	TGTGCCAGCCTACGGGACAGGGTTAACACCGGGGAGCTGTTTTTT	CASLRDRVNTGELFF
TRBV10-2	NA	TRBJ1-2	NA	TGCGCCAGCAGTGATCTGGGAGGAGGGCGCAGAGGCTACACCTTC	CASSDLGGGRRGYTF
TRBV7-8	NA	TRBJ2-7	TRBD1	TGTGCCAGCAGCTCCGTCGTGCGGACAGGCACCTACGAGCAGTACTTC	CASSSVVRTGTYEQYF
TRBV5-6	NA	TRBJ2-7	TRBD1	TGTGCCAGCAGCTTTCTAGCTGGGCAGGGGGCCTACGAGCAGTACTTC	CASSFLAGQGAYEQYF
TRBV29-1	NA	TRBJ2-3	TRBD1	TGCAGCGCGGGGACAGGGCGAAGCACAGATACGCAGTATTTT	CSAGTGRSTDTQYF
TRBV29-1	NA	TRBJ2-1	NA	TGCAGCCCACAGAACTACAATGAGCAGTTCTTC	CSPQNYNEQFF
TRBV2	NA	TRBJ1-3	NA	TGTGTCAGCAGTGTAGGCGGGGTCTCTGGAAACACCATATATTTT	CVSSVGGVSGNTIYF
TRBV27	NA	TRBJ2-1	NA	TGTGCCAGCAGTTTGTACAGGGACAATGAGCAGTTCTTC	CASSLYRDNEQFF
TRBV30	few	TRBJ1-5	TRBD1	TGTGCCTGGGACAGGGGGCGCAATCAGCCCCAGCATTTT	CAWDRGRNQPQHF
TRBV5-1	NA	TRBJ1-4	TRBD1	TGCGCCAGCAGCTTGGATCAGGGGGGCAAACTGTTTTTT	CASSLDQGGKLFF
TRBV15	NA	TRBJ2-7	NA	TGTGCCACCAGTGTGGCGGGACCCTACGAGCAGTACTTC	CATSVAGPYEQYF